Here is one T cell receptor beta chain with its context. Its cognate antigen is unknown. The CDR3 length is 14 residues. Trimming removed 5 bases at V and 1 base at J, with 11 bases between. Germline V gene lookup returns CDR1 SGHTA and CDR2 FQGTGA. This sample is part of a study of beta chain features in type 1 diabetes. Overall study: Patient and healthy donor groups were alike in age, gender and cell yields.

Study-wide results and limits: A closer apparent resemblance between naive, central memory and Treg TCRB repertoires was seen in patients than in healthy donors. In every one of the four CD4+ subsets, TCRB CDR3s were moderately but significantly shorter in Type 1 diabetes patients.

Every participating donor gave one draw, a heparinised blood sample averaging roughly 0.12 L. Expressed TCRB transcripts got sequenced, as all isolated RNA was reverse transcribed. Data came from immunoSEQ multiplex PCR; TCRdb stores just in-frame clones and leaves some out. The sample yields hundreds of thousands of clones, around 15% seen once. The sequence derives from a man between 18 and 29 years old in good health. V is TRBV7-3 and J is TRBJ1-1; D remains ambiguous. The sample consisted of naive CD4+ T cells from blood. CDR3 sequence reads: CASSPRATNTEAFF. CDR3 sequence (DNA): TGTGCCAGCAGCCCAAGGGCAACGAACACTGAAGCTTTCTTT.